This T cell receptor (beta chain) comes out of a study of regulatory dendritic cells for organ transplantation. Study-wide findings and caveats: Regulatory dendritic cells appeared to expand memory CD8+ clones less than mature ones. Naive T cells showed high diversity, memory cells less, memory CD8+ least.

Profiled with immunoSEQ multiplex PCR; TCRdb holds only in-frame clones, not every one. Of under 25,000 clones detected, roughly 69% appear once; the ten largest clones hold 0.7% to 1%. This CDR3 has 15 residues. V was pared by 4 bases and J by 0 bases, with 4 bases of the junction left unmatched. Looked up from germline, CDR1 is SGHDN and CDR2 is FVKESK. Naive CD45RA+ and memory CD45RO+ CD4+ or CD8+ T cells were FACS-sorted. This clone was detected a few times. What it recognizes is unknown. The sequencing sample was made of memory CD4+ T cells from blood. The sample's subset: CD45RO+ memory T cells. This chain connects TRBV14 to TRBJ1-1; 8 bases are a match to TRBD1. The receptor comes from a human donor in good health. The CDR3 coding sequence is TGTGCCAGCAGCCGGAACAGGGGGTTGAACACTGAAGCTTTCTTT. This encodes CASSRNRGLNTEAFF.